This T cell receptor beta chain was identified in a study of blood T cell repertoires in COVID-19. Study-wide background: Sources were T cells, B-cell-depleted T cells, or PBMCs; the material itself was cDNA or gDNA.

Losses at the gene ends were 6 bases for V and 10 bases for J; bases not matched to a gene: 19. The CDR3 spans 16 residues. CDR1 is SGHAT, CDR2 FQNNGV, per germline. Study processing details: Estimation of nucleated cell counts was performed using reference gene primer amplification. The assay was immunoSEQ multiplex PCR, and TCRdb's table has in-frame clones only and misses some. V, J and clone size reflect that table, while D and trimming were determined from the DNA. The sample lists tens of thousands of clones, 75% to 80% occurring once. Enrolment of Seattle patients took place during active infection, and they were followed longitudinally.

The specimen sequenced was peripheral blood. The chain recombines TRBV11-2 with TRBJ2-7; 9 bases map to TRBD2. The clonotype originates from a man aged 70 or older with COVID-19, enrolled during active disease. CDR3 residues: CASRTLRHGTSRPQYF. The CDR3 region has the DNA TGTGCCAGCAGAACCTTACGACACGGGACTAGCAGGCCCCAGTACTTC.